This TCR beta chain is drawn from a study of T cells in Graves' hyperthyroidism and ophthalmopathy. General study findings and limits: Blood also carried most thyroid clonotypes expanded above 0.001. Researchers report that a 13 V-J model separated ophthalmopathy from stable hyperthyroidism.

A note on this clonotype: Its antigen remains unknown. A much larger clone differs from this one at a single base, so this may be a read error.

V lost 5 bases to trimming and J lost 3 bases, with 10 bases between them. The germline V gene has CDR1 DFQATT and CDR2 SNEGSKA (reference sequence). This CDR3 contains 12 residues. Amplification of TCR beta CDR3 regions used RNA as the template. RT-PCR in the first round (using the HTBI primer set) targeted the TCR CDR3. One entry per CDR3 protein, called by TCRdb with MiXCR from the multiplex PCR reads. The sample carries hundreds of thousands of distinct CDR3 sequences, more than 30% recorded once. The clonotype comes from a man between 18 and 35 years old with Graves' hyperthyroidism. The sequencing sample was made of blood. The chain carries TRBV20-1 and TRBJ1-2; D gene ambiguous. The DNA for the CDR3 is TGCAGTGCTGTGGGAGCCCACTATGGCTACACCTTC. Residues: CSAVGAHYGYTF.